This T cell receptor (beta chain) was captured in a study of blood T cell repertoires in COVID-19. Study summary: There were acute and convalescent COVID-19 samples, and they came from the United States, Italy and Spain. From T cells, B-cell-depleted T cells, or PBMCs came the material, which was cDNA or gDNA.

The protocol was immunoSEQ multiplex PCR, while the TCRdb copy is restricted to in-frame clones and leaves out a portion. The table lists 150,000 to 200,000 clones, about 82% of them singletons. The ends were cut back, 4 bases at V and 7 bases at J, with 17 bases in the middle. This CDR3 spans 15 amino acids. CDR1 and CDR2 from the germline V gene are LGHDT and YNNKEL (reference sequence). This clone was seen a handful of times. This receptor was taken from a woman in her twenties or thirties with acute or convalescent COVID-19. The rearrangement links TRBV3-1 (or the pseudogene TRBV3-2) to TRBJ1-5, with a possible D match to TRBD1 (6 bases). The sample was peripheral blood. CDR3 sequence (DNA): TGTGCCAGCAGCCTAAGCCCAGGGGCCGGACAGCCCCAGCATTTT. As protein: CASSLSPGAGQPQHF.